The 4 T cell receptor beta chains below were found in one sample sequenced in a study of CXCR3-negative and CXCR3-positive naive CD8 T cells. 5' RACE with UMI labels generated the TRB cDNA libraries. TCRdb reworked the 5' RACE reads into one entry per CDR3 protein, no DNA. The sample's table shows about 43,000 distinct CDR3 sequences. The sample was memory CD8+ T cells from blood. These TCRs come from a human donor in good health. Some clones in this sample may be carry-over from other donors' samples.

This rearrangement joins TRBV5-1 to TRBJ2-1; TCRdb gives TRBD2 as the D gene, but with no DNA this cannot be confirmed. Germline loops: CDR1 SGHRS, CDR2 YFSETQ. This CDR3 contains 12 residues. CDR3 protein: CASRSGLNEQFF.

The chain uses TRBV28 and TRBJ2-5. This CDR3 contains 15 residues. Germline V lookup: CDR1 MDHEN, CDR2 SYDVKM. The CDR3 is CASRLGWKVQETQYF.

This chain connects TRBV4-1 to TRBJ2-1. Germline V CDR1 and CDR2: MGHRA, YSYEKL. This CDR3 spans 14 amino acids. The CDR3 sequence is CASSPNTIYNEQFF.

The genes are TRBV6-5 and TRBJ2-2. This CDR3 is 16 amino acids long. The germline CDR1 and CDR2 sequences are MNHEY and SVGAGI. CDR3 in amino acids: CASSYDLELNTGELFF.